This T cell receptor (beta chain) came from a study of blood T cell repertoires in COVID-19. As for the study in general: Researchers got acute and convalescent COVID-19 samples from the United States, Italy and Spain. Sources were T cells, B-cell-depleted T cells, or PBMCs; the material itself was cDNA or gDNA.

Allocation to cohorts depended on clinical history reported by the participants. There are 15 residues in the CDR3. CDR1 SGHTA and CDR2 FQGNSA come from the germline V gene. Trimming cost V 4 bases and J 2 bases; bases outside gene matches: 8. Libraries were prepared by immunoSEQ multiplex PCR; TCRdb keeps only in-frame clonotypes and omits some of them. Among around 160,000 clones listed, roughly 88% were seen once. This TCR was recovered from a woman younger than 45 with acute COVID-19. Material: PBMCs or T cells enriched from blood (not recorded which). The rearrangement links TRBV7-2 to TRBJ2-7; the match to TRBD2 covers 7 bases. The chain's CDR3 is CASSYSTGGAYEQYF. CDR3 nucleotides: TGTGCCAGCAGCTATTCGACGGGGGGAGCCTACGAGCAGTACTTC.